The rows below give T cell receptor beta chains drawn from one sample of a study of T cell repertoires in cytomegalovirus infection. A single record per CDR3 protein comes from TCRdb applying MiXCR to the reads. This table holds approximately 250,000 distinct CDR3 sequences, around 6.6% found once. Sample: PBMCs. The receptors derive from a human donor in good health (CMV status not recorded). Some clones in this sample may be carry-over from other donors' samples. Each CDR3 is given without its conserved first and last residue.

V gene	J gene	CDR3 protein
TRBV6-2/TRBV6-3	TRBJ1-1	ASSYREDTEAF
TRBV4-1	TRBJ2-1	ASSYLDSNHNEQF
TRBV14	TRBJ1-1	ASSRRQGSTEAF
TRBV28	TRBJ2-7	ATGGSAYEQY
TRBV14	TRBJ1-5	ASSQEFWAGVVLDQPQH
TRBV7-2	TRBJ1-2	ASSLDRRRGYT
TRBV6-2/TRBV6-3	TRBJ2-7	ASSDPGQGYEQY
TRBV10-3	TRBJ2-3	AISERRGDLDTQY
TRBV2	TRBJ2-1	ASSRRGNSYNEQF
TRBV5-5	TRBJ2-3	ASSFGDRGSTDTQY
TRBV12-3/TRBV12-4	TRBJ1-5	ASSFSVNWDNQPQH
TRBV29-1	TRBJ1-2	SVEDGSGGDA
TRBV2	TRBJ2-4	ASRDRFTLAKNIQY
TRBV28	TRBJ1-1	ASSSPTGTVSGGAF
TRBV6-2/TRBV6-3	TRBJ1-2	ASSFPEGGTLSLSYGYT
TRBV12-3/TRBV12-4	TRBJ1-2	ASSRVYGYT
TRBV28	TRBJ1-3	ASSLRFRWDRDAGNTIY
TRBV20-1	TRBJ1-1	SARDLQPGTEAF
TRBV5-6	TRBJ1-6	ASSRRTGVSSYNSPLH
TRBV2	TRBJ2-1	ASSGHGGPSYNEQF
TRBV28	TRBJ2-3	ASRSLLDTQY
TRBV2	TRBJ1-2	ASSERGQGIYGYT
TRBV12-3/TRBV12-4	TRBJ1-3	ASSPDRSLNSGNTIY
TRBV5-5	TRBJ2-1	ASSVRVWPVGNEQF
TRBV15	TRBJ2-7	ATSLGGINEQY
TRBV20-1	TRBJ2-1	SASTSGGHNEQF
TRBV9	TRBJ2-7	ASNIGTAYEQY
TRBV5-1	TRBJ1-1	ASSPDRPTNTEAF
TRBV7-2	TRBJ1-5	ASSLVRSAENNQPQH
TRBV28	TRBJ1-5	ASSLPPDSINQPQH
TRBV5-6	TRBJ2-2	ASRLEQGSGGELF
TRBV6-2/TRBV6-3	TRBJ1-5	ASSYSKRGPDGNQPQH
TRBV20-1	TRBJ1-1	SAREGVINTEAF
TRBV7-2	TRBJ2-1	ASSLTEGNSKF
TRBV7-2	TRBJ1-2	ASSPDRIRSYGYT
TRBV7-9	TRBJ1-2	ASSSPGGQSHGYT
TRBV12-3/TRBV12-4	TRBJ1-4	ASSTTGEAPEKLF
TRBV4-3	TRBJ1-1	ASSQEEQRITEAF
TRBV20-1	TRBJ2-5	SARAPGLAIDETQY
TRBV20-1	TRBJ1-4	SATTGAGTNEKLF
TRBV7-8	TRBJ2-1	ASSLAGGGLGNEQF
TRBV2	TRBJ1-2	ASSAVQGGYT
TRBV6-5	TRBJ1-1	ASSYSSGRNTEAF
TRBV7-8	TRBJ2-1	ASSLALQGHNEQF
TRBV4-2	TRBJ2-1	ASSQGTGGRGEQF
TRBV6-5	TRBJ2-3	ASSYSGGILGNTQY
TRBV29-1	TRBJ1-4	SVEQVPTKLF
TRBV29-1	TRBJ2-1	SVEGLAGGIYNEQF
TRBV6-2/TRBV6-3	TRBJ1-1	ASSRTIWTEAF
TRBV6-2/TRBV6-3	TRBJ2-2	ASTDRITGELF
TRBV29-1	TRBJ2-2	SVRGGGTGELF
TRBV20-1	TRBJ1-5	SARPPYSNQPQH
TRBV25-1	TRBJ2-7	ASSDPRGQGRYEQY
TRBV12-3/TRBV12-4	TRBJ1-2	ASSLIEGPT
TRBV2	TRBJ2-3	ASSESGSTDTQY